This is a list of T cell receptor beta chains from one sample in a study of blood T cell repertoires in COVID-19. Sequencing used immunoSEQ multiplex PCR; TCRdb keeps in-frame clones, though not all of them. The data show about 310,000 clones, around 87% seen once. Source material: peripheral blood. The source is a man younger than 35 with active or convalescent COVID-19. The CDR3 runs from the conserved cysteine through the conserved F or W. The size entry is marked missing in some rows and otherwise reads once, few, many or a size class.

TRBJ2-7,.,TRBV18,CASSPGGVPYEQYF
TRBJ1-4,.,TRBV13,CASSPDRGGEKLFF
TRBJ1-6,once,TRBV28,CASSPTESYSPLHF
TRBJ2-1,.,TRBV5-1,CASSSTSGTYNEQFF
TRBJ2-3,.,TRBV24-1,CATSEKQEIPDTQYF
TRBJ1-6,.,TRBV7-2,CASSLGAPLHF
TRBJ2-1,.,TRBV7-6,CASSLFLGGRVDEQFF
TRBJ2-3,.,TRBV11-3,CASSSGYGGYTDTQYF
TRBJ2-7,.,TRBV6-5,CASKSPSGSIYEQYF
TRBJ2-1,.,TRBV9,CASSAGLAGEDEQFF
TRBJ2-7,.,TRBV7-8,CASSLVDSQEQYF
TRBJ1-2,.,TRBV5-1,CASSLGQIYGYTF
TRBJ2-7,.,TRBV12-3/TRBV12-4,CASSRMTGNEQYF
TRBJ1-2,.,TRBV5-1,CASSPVAGQGYGYTF
TRBJ2-5,.,TRBV5-4,CASSPSTGNQETQYF
TRBJ2-7,.,TRBV28,CASSSRRNYEQYF
TRBJ1-5,.,TRBV28,CASSAGNQPQHF
TRBJ2-3,.,TRBV9,CASSPPAVDTQYF
TRBJ2-7,few,TRBV28,CASTPGTSGIWQYF
TRBJ2-3,.,TRBV10-2,CASSESGRVGTQYF
TRBJ1-1,.,TRBV6-5,CASSNDRGGTEAFF
TRBJ2-7,.,TRBV5-5,CASRYAGGIAYEQYF
TRBJ2-7,.,TRBV11-2,CASSLVDKSSYEQYF
TRBJ1-6,.,TRBV5-1,CASSLNRDSSPLHF
TRBJ1-1,.,TRBV18,CASSTDRGTEAFF